Here is one T cell receptor (beta chain) with its context. Both 60 Vbeta primers and 13 Jbeta primers went into the PCR. Some clones are missing from TCRdb's copy, which holds only in-frame ones; the method was immunoSEQ multiplex PCR. The repertoire holds 200,000 to 250,000 clones, with more than 75% as singletons. The data belong to a study of cytomegalovirus exposure and HLA in healthy donors. Trimming at V came to 0 bases and at J to 3 bases, leaving 6 bases not matched to a gene. CDR1 and CDR2 (germline): SGHTS, YDEGEE. This CDR3 comprises 17 residues. This receptor was identified in a human donor in good health. The chain carries TRBV5-8 and TRBJ2-3; 11 bases map to TRBD2. Source material: PBMCs. DNA for the CDR3: TGTGCCAGCAGCTTGGGGCTAGCGGGAGGAGGGACAGATACGCAGTATTTT. Translated, it gives CASSLGLAGGGTDTQYF. Using reference TRBV5-8 and TRBJ2-3 for the parts outside the CDR3, the full variable domain is EAGVTQSPTHLIKTRGQQATLRCSPISGHTSVYWYQQALGLGLQFLLWYDEGEERNRGNFPPRFSGRQFPNYSSELNVNALELEDSALYLCASSLGLAGGGTDTQYFGPGTRLTVL.